Shown below are 16 T cell receptor beta chains from a single sample sequenced in a study of shared clonotypes between healthy human individuals. The method was immunoSEQ multiplex PCR; TCRdb's version includes in-frame clones alone and lacks a portion of them. The sample comprises over 1.5 million clones, 95% to 99% of which are singletons, and around 0.45% rests with the top ten. Sequenced sample: naive CD4+ T cells sorted from blood. Subset meaning: CD45RA+ positively selected. These receptors were taken from a man aged 25-45 years in good health.

This chain joins TRBV28 and TRBJ2-1; 7 nucleotides line up with TRBD1. Germline CDR1 and CDR2: MDHEN and SYDVKM. The CDR3 loop spans 15 amino acids. V lost 7 bases, J lost 10 bases, and 16 bases stayed unmatched. CDR3 nucleotide sequence: TGTGCCAGCAAAGGGGACCAGAGGGGGCTAGGGGAGCAGTTCTTC. The encoded protein is CASKGDQRGLGEQFF.

This chain links TRBV7-6 with TRBJ2-1; D perhaps matches TRBD2 (5 bases). The CDR3 loop spans 17 amino acids. Germline V CDR1 and CDR2: SGHVS, FNYEAQ. Trimming shortened V by 0 bases and J by 6 bases, and 18 bases separated the two germline ends. This chain's CDR3 is CASSLAQAEPWGNEQFF. The CDR3 DNA is TGTGCCAGCAGCTTAGCTCAAGCGGAGCCTTGGGGCAATGAGCAGTTCTTC.

Notes on this clone: Other nucleotide sequences in the sample specify the same CDR3. V is TRBV18 and J is TRBJ2-7; 7 bases are a match to TRBD1. The germline gives CDR1 KGHSH, CDR2 LQKENI. J was trimmed by 2 bases and V by 2 bases; bases with no gene match: 3. The CDR3 is made up of 14 amino acids. CDR3 nucleotides: TGTGCCAGCTCACCAAGACAGGGCCCCTACGAGCAGTACTTC. Translation: CASSPRQGPYEQYF. Full variable domain (outside the CDR3, taken from reference TRBV18 and TRBJ2-7): NAGVMQNPRHLVRRRGQEARLRCSPMKGHSHVYWYRQLPEEGLKFMVYLQKENIIDESGMPKERFSAEFPKEGPSILRIQQVVRGDSAAYFCASSPRQGPYEQYFGPGTRLTVT.

The genes are TRBV11-2 and TRBJ2-1; D could derive from TRBD1 or TRBD2 (6 bases each). The CDR3 totals 16 residues. The V gene's germline CDR1 is SGHAT and CDR2 FQNNGV. V dropped 7 bases and J dropped 4 bases, with 20 bases sitting between them. The CDR3 protein is CASKFGGGLGYNEQFF. The CDR3 DNA sequence: TGTGCCAGCAAATTCGGAGGGGGGTTAGGGTACAATGAGCAGTTCTTC.

This chain joins TRBV7-8 and TRBJ1-2; TRBD1 matches 8 bases. The V segment lost 5 bases and the J segment 0 bases; nucleotides outside the gene matches: 14. The CDR3 has 18 residues. Germline CDR1 SGHVS, CDR2 FQNEAQ. The CDR3 DNA follows: TGTGCCAGCAGCGTCCAGAGGGCTACAGGGGGTGCTAACTATGGCTACACCTTC. Protein: CASSVQRATGGANYGYTF.

This chain joins TRBV5-1 and TRBJ2-2; 10 bases map to TRBD1. The V and J ends lost 2 bases and 4 bases, in that order; junction bases with no gene match: 5. The length of the CDR3 is 16 residues. The germline gives CDR1 SGHRS, CDR2 YFSETQ. In DNA, the CDR3 is TGCGCCAGCAGCTTCCTCGGGACAGGGGTCACCGGGGAGCTGTTTTTT. Translation gives CASSFLGTGVTGELFF.

Written as DNA, the CDR3 is TGTGCCAGCAGCGGAACGGGGGGGCCCTCCTACGAGCAGTACTTC. It yields the protein CASSGTGGPSYEQYF. V usage is TRBV9 and J usage is TRBJ2-7, with 8 bases matching TRBD2. V lost 3 bases to trimming and J lost 0 bases; unmatched junction nucleotides: 5. CDR1 is SGDLS, CDR2 YYNGEE, per germline. The CDR3 has 15 amino acids.

V and J are TRBV18 and TRBJ2-7; 12 bases fit TRBD2. Per the germline V gene, CDR1 is KGHSH and CDR2 is LQKENI. The CDR3 extends over 16 amino acids. V lost 2 bases and J lost 6; bases outside the gene matches: 8. CDR3 in DNA: TGTGCCAGCTCACCAGGACTAGCGGGAAGTATGGGCGAGCAGTACTTC. This encodes CASSPGLAGSMGEQYF. Full variable domain (missing parts from reference TRBV18 and TRBJ2-7): NAGVMQNPRHLVRRRGQEARLRCSPMKGHSHVYWYRQLPEEGLKFMVYLQKENIIDESGMPKERFSAEFPKEGPSILRIQQVVRGDSAAYFCASSPGLAGSMGEQYFGPGTRLTVT.

This chain connects TRBV5-1 to TRBJ2-1; possibly TRBD1 for D (6 bases). This CDR3 contains 15 residues. Per germline, CDR1 SGHRS and CDR2 YFSETQ. Trimming shortened V by 0 bases and J by 7 bases, and 14 bases separated the two germline ends. CDR3 loop: CASSLDRVDFNEQFF. The CDR3 nucleotides are TGCGCCAGCAGCTTGGACAGGGTGGATTTTAATGAGCAGTTCTTC.

CDR3 nucleotide sequence: TGTGCCAGCAGCTTCTATACGGCGAGAAACACCATATATTTT. Amino acid sequence: CASSFYTARNTIYF. This chain uses TRBV7-2 with TRBJ1-3; D not certain. The CDR3 extends over 14 amino acids. Trimming shortened V by 3 bases and J by 5 bases, and 11 bases separated the two germline ends. Germline CDR1 SGHTA, CDR2 FQGNSA.

The chain uses TRBV5-1 and TRBJ2-1, with D hard to call. V shed 0 bases and J shed 7 bases, with 11 bases lying between them. The germline V gene has CDR1 SGHRS and CDR2 YFSETQ. The CDR3 consists of 14 residues. The CDR3 nucleotides are TGCGCCAGCAGCTTGGGGGCCCAGAGAAATGAGCAGTTCTTC. Its protein is CASSLGAQRNEQFF.

This clone occurred once. J is TRBJ2-6 and V is TRBV18; maybe TRBD1 (6 bases). CDR1 is KGHSH, CDR2 LQKENI, per germline. The V end lost 1 base, the J end lost 0 bases, and 19 bases lay between the germline ends. This CDR3 has 20 residues. In nucleotides, the CDR3 is TGTGCCAGCTCACCACAGAGACAGGCTTCCGCCAACTCTGGGGCCAACGTCCTGACTTTC. It is translated as CASSPQRQASANSGANVLTF.

The chain has TRBV5-4 and TRBJ1-2; tentative D call: TRBD1 (5 bases). Germline CDR1 is SGHNT and CDR2 is YYREEE (reference sequence). CDR3 size: 14 residues. V lost 5 bases, J lost 0 bases, and 11 bases lay in between. In DNA form, the CDR3 reads TGTGCCAGCAGTTCGGGGGGAGCTAACTATGGCTACACCTTC. This translates into CASSSGGANYGYTF.

The chain links TRBV19 to TRBJ2-3, with D unclear. Germline CDR1 reads LNHDA; CDR2 reads SQIVND (reference sequence). V dropped 4 bases and J dropped 6 bases, with 14 bases sitting between them. The CDR3 runs to 14 residues. The CDR3 protein is CASSKTRSWDTQYF. DNA for the CDR3: TGTGCCAGTAGTAAAACCCGGTCATGGGATACGCAGTATTTT.

The chain links TRBV7-6 to TRBJ1-1, with D perhaps matching TRBD1 (5 bases). V lost 5 bases and J lost 3, with 19 bases in between. In germline, CDR1 is SGHVS, CDR2 FNYEAQ. There are 16 residues in the CDR3. This CDR3 is CASSPPSTGRDTEAFF. The CDR3 nucleotides are TGTGCCAGCAGCCCCCCTTCGACGGGCAGGGACACTGAAGCTTTCTTT. The full variable domain, its missing parts supplied by reference TRBV7-6 and TRBJ1-1, is GAGVSQSPRYKVTKRGQDVALRCDPISGHVSLYWYRQALGQGPEFLTYFNYEAQQDKSGLPNDRFSAERPEGSISTLTIQRTEQRDSAMYRCASSPPSTGRDTEAFFGQGTRLTVV.

V and J are TRBV5-8 and TRBJ2-7, with D perhaps being TRBD1 or TRBD2 (5 bases each). The CDR3 runs 14 residues. The germline V gene encodes CDR1 SGHTS and CDR2 YDEGEE. V dropped 4 bases and J dropped 3 bases, with 14 bases sitting between them. The CDR3 is CASSVTGPSYEQYF. CDR3 nucleotides: TGTGCCAGCAGCGTCACGGGACCAAGCTACGAGCAGTACTTC.